The 26 T cell receptor beta chains in this list originate from one sample, sequenced in a study of T-cell reconstitution after alpha-beta-depleted transplantation in children. Preparing the TCRbeta library involved the use of unique molecular identifiers. MiXCR, run by TCRdb on the PCR reads, gives a single entry per CDR3 protein. The sample shows 400,000 to 500,000 distinct CDR3 sequences, about a tenth of them seen only once. Sequenced material: PBMCs from the stem cell graft donor, taken from the stem cell graft. These receptors were taken from a human donor who donated a stem cell graft to a child with acute myeloid leukemia.

The genes are TRBV6-5 and TRBJ1-5; D possibly corresponds to TRBD1 (5 bases). Trimming stripped 0 bases from V and 4 bases from J, with 10 bases between. Germline values: CDR1 MNHEY, CDR2 SVGAGI. The CDR3 totals 15 residues. CDR3 coding DNA: TGTGCCAGCAGTTACTCGGGACGGAGGAATCAGCCCCAGCATTTT. Protein: CASSYSGRRNQPQHF.

CDR3 sequence: CASAWDRDTEAFF. CDR3 nucleotide sequence: TGTGCCAGCGCCTGGGACAGGGACACTGAAGCTTTCTTT. This sequence joins TRBV7-2 and TRBJ1-1; 9 nucleotides line up with TRBD1. This CDR3 is 13 amino acids long. J was trimmed by 3 bases and V by 8 bases; bases with no gene match: 4. In germline, CDR1 is SGHTA, CDR2 FQGNSA.

A few counts support this clonotype. The V and J genes are TRBV29-1 and TRBJ2-1; 8 nucleotides agree with TRBD2. J lost 9 bases, V lost 4 bases, and 2 bases had no gene match. The germline CDR1 and CDR2 sequences are SQVTM and ANQGSEA. CDR3 size: 11 residues. The CDR3 region is CSVGAGGEQFF. For the CDR3, the DNA is TGCAGCGTTGGTGCGGGAGGTGAGCAGTTCTTC.

The sample holds many counts of this clonotype. V gene TRBV7-9 combines with J gene TRBJ1-1, with D unresolved. Germline V lookup: CDR1 SEHNR, CDR2 FQNEAQ (reference sequence). V lost 11 bases, J lost 1 base, and 17 bases lay in between. This CDR3 is built from 14 residues. DNA of the CDR3: TGTGCCTTCCAGGAGAGGGCGGAGAACACTGAAGCTTTCTTT. It yields the protein CAFQERAENTEAFF.

This clonotype was recorded a few times. The chain couples TRBV27 to TRBJ2-2, with D unresolved. V lost 4 bases and J lost 6, with 9 bases in between. The germline gives CDR1 MNHEY, CDR2 SMNVEV (reference sequence). This CDR3 comprises 13 residues. The CDR3 coding sequence is TGTGCCAGCAGTTCCTCGTGGGCCGGGGAGCTGTTTTTT. Protein: CASSSSWAGELFF.

This chain connects TRBV15 to TRBJ2-2; 12 bases align to TRBD2. The V gene's germline CDR1 is LNHNV and CDR2 YYDKDF (reference sequence). This CDR3 contains 17 residues. The junction had 9 bases not matched to a gene; V was cut back by 4 bases and J by 6 bases. In nucleotides, the CDR3 is TGTGCCACCAGCACCTCCAAGCTAGCGGGGGGGCCCGGGGAGCTGTTTTTT. Protein sequence: CATSTSKLAGGPGELFF. The variable domain in full, with the rest retrieved from reference TRBV15 and TRBJ2-2, is DAMVIQNPRYQVTQFGKPVTLSCSQTLNHNVMYWYQQKSSQAPKLLFHYYDKDFNNEADTPDNFQSRRPNTSFCFLDIRSPGLGDTAMYLCATSTSKLAGGPGELFFGEGSRLTVL.

This clonotype was seen a handful of times. The genes are TRBV25-1 and TRBJ1-6; unclear D gene. V lost 3 bases and J 7 bases, leaving 13 bases between the germline ends. The germline V gene has CDR1 MGHDK and CDR2 SYGVNS. CDR3 length: 15 amino acids. The DNA for the CDR3 is TGTGCCAGCAGTGAGAGTGGGCTCGGGAATTCACCCCTCCACTTT. Amino acid sequence: CASSESGLGNSPLHF.

The chain carries TRBV20-1 and TRBJ2-1; 13 nucleotides align to TRBD2. The CDR3 sequence is 16 residues long. The germline gives CDR1 DFQATT, CDR2 SNEGSKA (reference sequence). The V and J ends lost 2 bases and 2 bases, in that order; junction bases with no gene match: 3. The CDR3 loop reads CSARRLAGGTYNEQFF. As DNA, the CDR3 is TGCAGTGCTAGAAGACTAGCGGGGGGTACCTACAATGAGCAGTTCTTC.

V gene TRBV27 combines with J gene TRBJ1-1; D not resolved. The germline V gene encodes CDR1 MNHEY and CDR2 SMNVEV (reference sequence). The CDR3 covers 15 residues. Trimming took 6 bases from V and 4 from J, leaving 18 bases between them. CDR3 DNA: TGTGCCAGCAGGTCCGGGTCCCATGATGGCACTGAAGCTTTCTTT. Its translation is CASRSGSHDGTEAFF.

V is TRBV15 and J is TRBJ1-1; perhaps TRBD1 as D (6 bases). The germline V gene has CDR1 LNHNV and CDR2 YYDKDF (reference sequence). The CDR3 runs to 15 residues. Trimming took off 3 bases at V and 0 bases at J, with 11 bases between the two ends. The CDR3, as DNA: TGTGCCACCAGCAGGCCAAGGGGGGTGAACACTGAAGCTTTCTTT. It is translated as CATSRPRGVNTEAFF.

This clonotype was seen a few times. The chain joins TRBV5-4 to TRBJ1-6; maybe TRBD1 (6 bases). Germline lookup yields CDR1 SGHNT and CDR2 YYREEE (reference sequence). This CDR3 is 14 amino acids long. V lost 2 bases and J lost 7, with 10 bases in between. The CDR3 DNA is TGTGCCAGCAGCTTTACGGACAGAAATTCACCCCTCCACTTT. Translated: CASSFTDRNSPLHF.

The V and J genes are TRBV6-5 and TRBJ2-2; no reliable D call. Trimming shortened V by 2 bases and J by 6 bases, and 16 bases separated the two germline ends. The CDR3 loop spans 16 amino acids. The germline V gene encodes CDR1 MNHEY and CDR2 SVGAGI. CDR3 DNA: TGTGCCAGCAGTTACGAATGGGCCCCTCGGCCCGGGGAGCTGTTTTTT. This gives the protein CASSYEWAPRPGELFF.

This clonotype was detected a few times. The chain has TRBV12-3 or TRBV12-4 and TRBJ2-5, with D uncertain. This CDR3 contains 11 residues. Deletions cut 7 bases from V and 5 bases from J, with 8 bases between. Written as DNA, the CDR3 is TGTGCCAGCACCTCTAAGGAGACCCAGTACTTC. Translation: CASTSKETQYF.

The chain links TRBV9 to TRBJ2-1, with 14 bases matching TRBD2. The CDR3 is 15 residues long. Germline V gene data show CDR1 as SGDLS and CDR2 as YYNGEE. The junction had 2 bases not matched to a gene; V was cut back by 0 bases and J by 9 bases. The CDR3 nucleotides read TGTGCCAGCAGCGTAGGACTAGCGGGGGGGGGTGAGCAGTTCTTC. Residues: CASSVGLAGGGEQFF.

This clonotype was picked up many times. The V gene is TRBV7-6, the J gene TRBJ2-7; 7 positions match TRBD1. From germline, CDR1 is SGHVS and CDR2 FNYEAQ. The V gene end was trimmed by 1 base and the J gene end by 3 bases; junction bases not matched to a gene: 3. This CDR3 spans 14 amino acids. As DNA, the CDR3 is TGTGCCAGCAGCTTAGAACAGGGGCACTACGAGCAGTACTTC. It specifies CASSLEQGHYEQYF.

J is TRBJ1-5 and V is TRBV5-1; D not certain. The CDR3 extends over 13 amino acids. CDR1 is SGHRS and CDR2 is YFSETQ in the germline V gene. Trimming stripped 9 bases from V and 3 bases from J, with 13 bases between. The CDR3 nucleotides read TGCGCCAACAAAGGACGCCACAATCAGCCCCAGCATTTT. This translates into CANKGRHNQPQHF.

The table lists this clonotype with a few counts. The V and J genes are TRBV5-1 and TRBJ2-2; the match to TRBD2 covers 10 bases. Per the germline V gene, CDR1 is SGHRS and CDR2 is YFSETQ. The CDR3 contains 16 residues. Trimming took 0 bases from V and 5 from J; bases not matched to a gene: 4. The CDR3 bases are TGCGCCAGCAGCTTGGGTCCTAGCGGGGGTACCGGGGAGCTGTTTTTT. Translation: CASSLGPSGGTGELFF. Full variable domain (rest looked up from reference TRBV5-1 and TRBJ2-2): KAGVTQTPRYLIKTRGQQVTLSCSPISGHRSVSWYQQTPGQGLQFLFEYFSETQRNKGNFPGRFSGRQFSNSRSEMNVSTLELGDSALYLCASSLGPSGGTGELFFGEGSRLTVL.

The chain combines TRBV12-3 or TRBV12-4 with TRBJ1-6; tentative D call: TRBD1 (6 bases). There are 15 residues in the CDR3. Trimming cost V 2 bases and J 7 bases, with 12 bases left between them. Here the CDR3 reads CASSLQGRLNSPLHF. The CDR3 DNA follows: TGTGCCAGCAGTTTACAGGGGCGGTTGAATTCACCCCTCCACTTT.

This clonotype was observed a handful of times. CDR3 sequence reads: CASSQEGQGNEQYF. The CDR3 coding sequence is TGCGCCAGCAGCCAAGAGGGACAGGGGAACGAGCAGTACTTC. This sequence joins TRBV4-1 and TRBJ2-7; 10 nucleotides agree with TRBD1. Trimming removed 0 bases from V and 5 bases from J; junction bases left unmatched: 1. This CDR3 has 14 residues. The germline gives CDR1 MGHRA, CDR2 YSYEKL.

This clonotype occurred many times. This chain connects TRBV4-1 to TRBJ1-4; TRBD1 agrees at 7 bases. The V gene end was trimmed by 3 bases and the J gene end by 8 bases; junction bases not matched to a gene: 18. Germline-derived CDR1 and CDR2 are MGHRA and YSYEKL. The CDR3 has 18 residues. In DNA, the CDR3 is TGCGCCAGCAGCCAGGCCGGGACAGCGACCTTCGTCGGCGAAAAACTGTTTTTT. Translation: CASSQAGTATFVGEKLFF.

This clonotype showed up just a few times. The chain employs TRBV29-1 and TRBJ1-1, with D uncertain. The germline gives CDR1 SQVTM, CDR2 ANQGSEA. V was shortened by 1 base and J by 1 base, with 7 bases between the two germline ends. The CDR3 has 13 residues. The CDR3 bases are TGCAGCGTTGAAGGATACAGGAACACTGAAGCTTTCTTT. It is translated as CSVEGYRNTEAFF.

CDR3 sequence reads: CASSLVVRANTGELFF. CDR3 nucleotides: TGTGCCAGCAGCTTAGTCGTCAGGGCGAACACCGGGGAGCTGTTTTTT. The gene calls are TRBV11-2 and TRBJ2-2; possibly TRBD1 for D (5 bases). The CDR3 is 16 amino acids. The germline V gene has CDR1 SGHAT and CDR2 FQNNGV. V lost 1 base, J lost 0 bases, and 9 bases lay in between.

This clonotype has only a few counts. The chain carries TRBV5-1 and TRBJ2-3, with 16 bases that match TRBD2. Looked up from germline, CDR1 is SGHRS and CDR2 is YFSETQ. This CDR3 spans 19 amino acids. J lost 5 bases, V lost 3 bases, and 12 bases had no gene match. CDR3 bases: TGCGCCAGCAGCTCCACCGGGACTAGCGGGAGGGCCTATGGAGATACGCAGTATTTT. This gives the protein CASSSTGTSGRAYGDTQYF.

This clonotype was seen a few times. A junction end diverges from the germline sequence, so it may reflect a read error. The chain is built from TRBV11-2 and TRBJ2-5; D is possibly TRBD2 (6 bases). The length of the CDR3 is 13 residues. Germline V gene lookup returns CDR1 SGHAT and CDR2 FQNNGV. The CDR3 sequence is CASSLLSGEAQYF. The CDR3 DNA is TGTGCCAGCAGCTTACTTAGCGGAGAGGCCCAGTACTTC.

This clonotype occurred many times. V is TRBV12-3 or TRBV12-4 and J is TRBJ2-1; D gene uncertain. The CDR3 has 13 amino acids. Trimming removed 0 bases at V and 6 bases at J, with 6 bases between. The CDR3 DNA follows: TGTGCCAGCAGTTTAGCCCTCCCCAATGAGCAGTTCTTC. Translating gives CASSLALPNEQFF.

For this clonotype: At one end the junction does not follow the germline gene, possibly because of a read error. CDR3 sequence reads: CCASPFIGFGAETQYF. The CDR3 DNA reads as TGCTGTGCGAGCCCGTTCATTGGGTTTGGGGCGGAGACCCAGTACTTC. This chain uses TRBV20-1 with TRBJ2-5, with D possibly being TRBD1 (5 bases). Per the germline V gene, CDR1 is DFQATT and CDR2 is SNEGSKA (reference sequence). CDR3 length: 16 amino acids.